The 25 T cell receptor beta chains below were found in one sample sequenced in a study of T cells in women clearing cervical HPV infection. TCRdb keeps only in-frame clones here, not all; method: immunoSEQ multiplex PCR. Its clone listing holds under 35,000 clones. Input material: blood buffy coat. The receptors stem from a woman between 18 and 70 years old with a cervical HPV16 infection that either progressed to CIN3+ or cleared (not recorded which).

Regarding this clone: The read finishes 3 residues shy of the CDR3 end, and the germline J gene is used to complete it. The chain carries TRBV7-9 and TRBJ2-4; unclear D gene. Looked up from germline, CDR1 is SEHNR and CDR2 is FQNEAQ (reference sequence). The CDR3 spans 14 residues. This CDR3 reads CASSLAVGPIGQYF. CDR3 DNA (partial): TGTGCCAGCAGCTTAGCTGTAGGGCCCATTGGT.

About this clone itself: The missing CDR3 end, 3 residues past where the read stops, is filled in from the germline J gene. This chain connects TRBV5-1 to TRBJ1-5, with 9 bases lining up with TRBD1. The junction had 8 bases not matched to a gene; V was cut back by 4 bases and J by 6 bases. The CDR3 extends over 15 amino acids. Looked up from germline, CDR1 is SGHRS and CDR2 is YFSETQ. CDR3 DNA (partial): TGCGCCAGCAGCCCGGGACAGGGACCTCTTCAGCCC. Translated, it gives CASSPGQGPLQP. The whole CDR3 protein is CASSPGQGPLQPQHF.

A note on this clone: The read stops 3 residues short of the end of the CDR3; the missing end is completed from the germline J gene. The chain joins TRBV29-1 to TRBJ1-1, with D possibly matching TRBD1 (6 bases). The CDR3 length is 14 residues. With 4 bases removed from V and 1 base from J, the gap between germline ends came to 13 bases. Per the germline V gene, CDR1 is SQVTM and CDR2 is ANQGSEA. The CDR3 spells CSVANPGENTEAFF. The sequenced CDR3 bases are TGCAGCGTTGCAAACCCAGGGGAGAACACTGAA.

Notes on this clone: The junction departs from germline at one end; a sequencing error may be responsible. The CDR3 extends 3 residues past the end of the read, so its final part is completed from the germline J gene. The chain combines TRBV19 with TRBJ2-1; D not certain. The CDR3 runs 15 residues. Germline V CDR1 and CDR2: LNHDA, SQIVND (reference sequence). The CDR3 here is CASRIGQSSYNEQFF. CDR3 bases read: TGTGCCAGTAGGATAGGCCAGAGCTCCTACAATGAG.

In the case of this clone: The read ends 3 residues before the CDR3 terminus; that terminus is restored from the germline J gene. The chain carries TRBV10-3 and TRBJ1-6, with 7 bases aligning to TRBD1. V shed 10 bases, J shed 10 bases, and the junction held 13 bases outside the gene matches. Germline V CDR1 and CDR2: ENHRY, SYGVKD. The CDR3 runs 14 residues. Incomplete CDR3 DNA: TGTGCCACCCAAGGGACAGCCTTTTTATCACCC. Its translation is CATQGTAFLSP. The whole CDR3 protein is CATQGTAFLSPLHF.

Points on this clone: The read ends 3 residues shy of where the CDR3 ends; the end is completed using the germline J gene. The V call is TRBV18, the J call TRBJ2-1; D unclear. Per the germline V gene, CDR1 is KGHSH and CDR2 is LQKENI. The V end lost 4 bases, the J end lost 5 bases, and 9 bases lay between the germline ends. CDR3 size: 13 residues. The part of the CDR3 DNA that was read is TGTGCCAGCTCACTGACACAAGACAATGAG. Translation: CASSLTQDNE. The full CDR3 protein is CASSLTQDNEQFF.

Turning to this clone: The sequenced fragment ends 3 residues before the CDR3 boundary, so the rest is inferred from the germline J gene. The rearrangement links TRBV2 to TRBJ1-4; the D is unclear. Germline CDR1 and CDR2: SNHLY and FYNNEI. Trimming pared 4 bases from V and 6 bases from J, leaving 12 bases between. CDR3 size: 14 residues. CDR3 in amino acids: CASSVADLHEKLFF. The CDR3 bases that were read are TGTGCCAGCAGTGTCGCGGATCTCCATGAAAAA.

Concerning this clone: The read ends 3 residues shy of where the CDR3 ends; the end is completed using the germline J gene. Other DNA sequences in the same sample also yield this CDR3. This chain joins TRBV6-1 and TRBJ1-1; 12 bases fit TRBD1. CDR3 size: 15 residues. The germline CDR1 and CDR2 sequences are MNHNS and SASEGT. CDR3 sequence reads: CASSARDRGLETAFF. Partial CDR3 DNA: TGTGCCAGCAGTGCCCGGGACAGGGGGCTGGAGACA.

Note on this clone: Read coverage stops 3 residues before the CDR3 terminus; the germline J gene supplies the remainder. The chain recombines TRBV7-2 with TRBJ2-1; tentative D call: TRBD2 (6 bases). The CDR3 sequence is 17 residues long. CDR1 is SGHTA and CDR2 is FQGNSA in the germline V gene. The ends were cut back, 0 bases at V and 4 bases at J, with 16 bases in the middle. CDR3 DNA, as far as it was read: TGTGCCAGCAGCTTAGCTTTTTTCGCGGGGTTTTACAATGAG. Its protein is CASSLAFFAGFYNE. Given in full, the CDR3 is CASSLAFFAGFYNEQFF.

A note on this clone: The read terminates 3 residues before the CDR3 end, so the remaining end is supplied by the germline J gene. The chain links TRBV10-3 to TRBJ1-4; 8 positions agree with TRBD1. J lost 3 bases, V lost 10 bases, and 4 bases had no gene match. This CDR3 has 13 residues. Per germline, CDR1 ENHRY and CDR2 SYGVKD. CDR3 bases read: TGTGCCACCCGGACAGGGTCTAATGAAAAA. Translated, it gives CATRTGSNEK. The whole CDR3 is CATRTGSNEKLFF.

Remarks on this clone: The junction differs from germline at one of its ends, possibly a read error. The sequenced fragment ends 3 residues before the CDR3 boundary, so the rest is inferred from the germline J gene. The V call is TRBV4-2, the J call TRBJ2-5; D remains ambiguous. The CDR3 has 15 amino acids. The germline V gene has CDR1 LGHNA and CDR2 YNFKEQ. The CDR3 sequence is CVSSQEFASQETQYF. The DNA read from the CDR3 is TGTGTCAGCAGCCAAGAATTCGCTAGCCAAGAGACC.

Turning to this clone: The missing CDR3 end, 3 residues past where the read stops, is filled in from the germline J gene. The chain joins TRBV19 to TRBJ2-3, with 14 positions matching TRBD2. The CDR3 covers 19 residues. Germline assignment: CDR1 LNHDA and CDR2 SQIVND (reference sequence). Trimming removed 7 bases from V and 2 bases from J; junction bases left unmatched: 14. CDR3: CASILGRTSGGLDTDTQYF. The sequenced CDR3 bases are TGTGCCAGTATTTTAGGAAGGACTAGCGGGGGGCTAGACACAGATACG. The full variable domain, with the rest looked up from reference TRBV19 and TRBJ2-3, is DGGITQSPKYLFRKEGQNVTLSCEQNLNHDAMYWYRQDPGQGLRLIYYSQIVNDFQKGDIAEGYSVSREKKESFPLTVTSAQKNPTAFYLCASILGRTSGGLDTDTQYFGPGTRLTVL.

In the case of this clone: The read terminates 3 residues ahead of where the CDR3 ends, so the germline J gene completes it. The V and J genes are TRBV2 and TRBJ1-2; D remains ambiguous. The CDR3 is 13 residues long. Trimming pared 4 bases from V and 4 bases from J, leaving 10 bases between. Germline V gene data show CDR1 as SNHLY and CDR2 as FYNNEI. The part of the CDR3 DNA that was read is TGTGCCAGCAGTGTGAGGGCCCTCTATGGC. Its translation is CASSVRALYG. The entire CDR3 reads CASSVRALYGYTF. The full variable domain, rest sourced from reference TRBV2 and TRBJ1-2, is EPEVTQTPSHQVTQMGQEVILRCVPISNHLYFYWYRQILGQKVEFLVSFYNNEISEKSEIFDDQFSVERPDGSNFTLKIRSTKLEDSAMYFCASSVRALYGYTFGSGTRLTVV.

A word on this clone: The read gets to within 3 residues of the CDR3 end, and the germline J gene fills in the rest. The chain couples TRBV7-2 to TRBJ2-2; D is perhaps TRBD1 (5 bases). This CDR3 spans 15 amino acids. Germline CDR1 reads SGHTA; CDR2 reads FQGNSA. Incomplete CDR3 DNA: TGTGCCAGCAGCTTTGGCGGCTCTGGGGCCAACGTG. Residues: CASSFGGSGANV. The whole CDR3 sequence reads CASSFGGSGANVLFF.

Concerning this clone: Read coverage stops 3 residues before the CDR3 terminus; the germline J gene supplies the remainder. The chain uses TRBV19 and TRBJ2-1, with D uncertain. This CDR3 is 11 amino acids long. The V and J ends lost 8 bases and 9 bases respectively, with 11 bases between them. Germline lookup yields CDR1 LNHDA and CDR2 SQIVND (reference sequence). The CDR3 sequence: CASPKHPEQFF. The covered CDR3 bases are TGTGCCAGTCCAAAGCATCCTGAG.

Details on this clone: Read coverage stops 3 residues before the CDR3 terminus; the germline J gene supplies the remainder. The J gene is TRBJ2-7, the V gene TRBV30, with D possibly being TRBD2 (5 bases). V was cut by 5 bases and J by 4 bases, with 9 bases left in between. The CDR3 length is 11 residues. The germline gives CDR1 GTSNPN, CDR2 SVGIG (reference sequence). The CDR3 spells CAWAAGYEQYF. The CDR3 DNA, read in part, is TGTGCCTGGGCCGCGGGTTACGAG.

Comment on this clone: The read halts 3 residues ahead of the CDR3 end, with the missing end drawn from the germline J gene. The chain uses TRBV7-2 and TRBJ2-3, with 12 bases aligning to TRBD2. After removal of 3 bases from V and 5 bases from J, the junction contained 0 bases not matched to a gene. The germline gives CDR1 SGHTA, CDR2 FQGNSA. The CDR3 extends over 14 amino acids. The CDR3 sequence: CASSLGLAGDTQYF. CDR3 DNA, as far as it was read: TGTGCCAGCAGCTTGGGACTAGCGGGAGATACG.

Of note for this clone: The read stops 3 residues short of the end of the CDR3; the missing end is completed from the germline J gene. The V gene is TRBV11-2, the J gene TRBJ2-7; TRBD1 matches 8 bases. Germline V gene data show CDR1 as SGHAT and CDR2 as FQNNGV. V lost 5 bases to trimming and J lost 3 bases; unmatched junction nucleotides: 6. There are 14 residues in the CDR3. CDR3 sequence: CASSTRQGLYEQYF. The sequenced part of the CDR3 DNA is TGTGCCAGCAGCACCCGACAGGGGCTCTACGAG.

Worth noting for this clone: The read stops 3 residues short of the end of the CDR3; the missing end is completed from the germline J gene. The gene calls are TRBV2 and TRBJ1-2; tentative D call: TRBD1 (5 bases). CDR1 and CDR2 from the germline V gene are SNHLY and FYNNEI. V was pared by 6 bases and J by 6 bases, with 17 bases between. The CDR3 covers 14 residues. CDR3 DNA (partial): TGTGCCAGCAGCCAGACCGGGACTGTGAATGGC. As protein: CASSQTGTVNG. In full, the CDR3 reads CASSQTGTVNGYTF.

A remark on this clone: Read data end 3 residues before the CDR3 end; the end is taken from the germline J gene. This chain joins TRBV2 and TRBJ1-6; maybe TRBD1 (6 bases). V lost 10 bases and J 7 bases, leaving 14 bases between the germline ends. The CDR3 is made up of 13 amino acids. The V gene's germline CDR1 is SNHLY and CDR2 FYNNEI. CDR3 DNA, as far as it was read: TGTGCCACCAGGATAAGGGGGAATTCACCC. As protein: CATRIRGNSP. The whole CDR3 sequence reads CATRIRGNSPLHF.

Details on this clone: Sequencing ends 3 residues short of the CDR3 end; the germline J gene provides the rest. This sequence joins TRBV20-1 and TRBJ1-6; no reliable D call. The length of the CDR3 is 16 residues. Trimming took off 0 bases at V and 7 bases at J, with 16 bases between the two ends. In germline, CDR1 is DFQATT, CDR2 SNEGSKA (reference sequence). Partial CDR3 DNA: TGCAGTGCTAGAGATCCGCGTAGCAGTCTAAATTCACCC. Amino acid sequence: CSARDPRSSLNSP. The full CDR3 protein is CSARDPRSSLNSPLHF.

With respect to this clone: The read halts 3 residues ahead of the CDR3 end, with the missing end drawn from the germline J gene. This sequence joins TRBV7-6 and TRBJ2-7, with D perhaps matching TRBD1 (5 bases). Germline CDR1 is SGHVS and CDR2 is FNYEAQ. V lost 0 bases, J lost 4 bases, and 10 bases lay in between. The CDR3 sequence is 14 residues long. This chain's CDR3 is CASSLAGREYEQYF. Incomplete CDR3 DNA: TGTGCCAGCAGCTTAGCTGGCAGGGAATACGAG.

In the case of this clone: The missing CDR3 end, 3 residues past where the read stops, is filled in from the germline J gene. J is TRBJ1-5 and V is TRBV7-2; D gene unclear. The CDR3 covers 13 residues. Germline V gene lookup returns CDR1 SGHTA and CDR2 FQGNSA. The CDR3: CASSLSRRSPQHF. The DNA read from the CDR3 is TGTGCCAGCAGCTTAAGCAGGAGAAGTCCC.

For this clone: The missing CDR3 end, 3 residues past where the read stops, is filled in from the germline J gene. The chain joins TRBV18 to TRBJ2-6; D uncertain. The V gene's germline CDR1 is KGHSH and CDR2 LQKENI. CDR3 size: 16 residues. Deletions cut 3 bases from V and 0 bases from J, with 9 bases between. The sequenced CDR3 bases are TGTGCCAGCTCACCCTTAAGCCTCTCTGGGGCCAACGTC. Residues: CASSPLSLSGANV. In full, the CDR3 is CASSPLSLSGANVLTF.

A word on this clone: The read falls 3 residues short of the CDR3 end, and the missing part is taken from the germline J gene. The gene calls are TRBV5-6 and TRBJ1-2, with unresolved D. The germline gives CDR1 SGHDT, CDR2 YYEEEE. The CDR3 is made up of 13 amino acids. V lost 0 bases and J lost 1, with 4 bases in between. CDR3 DNA, as far as it was read: TGTGCCAGCAGCTTGGCCAGTAACTATGGC. Protein product: CASSLASNYG. The complete CDR3 protein is CASSLASNYGYTF.